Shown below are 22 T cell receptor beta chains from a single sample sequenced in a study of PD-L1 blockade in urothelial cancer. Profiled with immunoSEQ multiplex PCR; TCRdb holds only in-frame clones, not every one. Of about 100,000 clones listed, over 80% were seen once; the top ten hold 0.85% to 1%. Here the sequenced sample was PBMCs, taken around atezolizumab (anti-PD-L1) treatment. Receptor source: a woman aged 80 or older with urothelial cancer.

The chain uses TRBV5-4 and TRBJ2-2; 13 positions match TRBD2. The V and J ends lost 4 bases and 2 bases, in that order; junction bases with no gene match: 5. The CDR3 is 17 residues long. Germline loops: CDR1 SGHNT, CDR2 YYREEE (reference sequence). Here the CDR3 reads CASSPRTSGSNTGELFF. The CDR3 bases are TGTGCCAGCAGCCCTAGGACTAGCGGGAGTAACACCGGGGAGCTGTTTTTT.

The CDR3 DNA reads TGTGCCAGCAGCTCCCCGGGACAGGGGGCGAAGGGACAGTTCTTC. This translates into CASSSPGQGAKGQFF. The chain couples TRBV7-2 to TRBJ2-1; 12 bases agree with TRBD1. The V gene's germline CDR1 is SGHTA and CDR2 FQGNSA. The V segment lost 4 bases and the J segment 13 bases; nucleotides outside the gene matches: 11. CDR3 size: 15 residues.

CDR3 region: CASSPGDRSTEAFF. Here the CDR3 DNA reads TGTGCCAGCAGCCCCGGGGATAGGAGCACTGAAGCTTTCTTT. The V and J genes are TRBV28 and TRBJ1-1, with no clear D. Germline loops: CDR1 MDHEN, CDR2 SYDVKM. The CDR3 is 14 residues long. Trimming took 6 bases from V and 4 from J, leaving 15 bases between them.

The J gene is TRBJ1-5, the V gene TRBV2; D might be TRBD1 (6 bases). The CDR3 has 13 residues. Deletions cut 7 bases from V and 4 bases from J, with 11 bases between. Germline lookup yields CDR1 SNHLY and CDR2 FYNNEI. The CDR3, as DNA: TGTGCCAGCAAAAATACAGGGAATCAGCCCCAGCATTTT. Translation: CASKNTGNQPQHF.

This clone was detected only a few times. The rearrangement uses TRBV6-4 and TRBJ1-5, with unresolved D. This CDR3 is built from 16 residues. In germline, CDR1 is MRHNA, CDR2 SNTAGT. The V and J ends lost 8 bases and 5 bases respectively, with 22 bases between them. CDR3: CASCESEAERDQPQHF. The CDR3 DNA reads TGTGCCAGCTGCGAATCCGAAGCTGAGCGAGATCAGCCCCAGCATTTT.

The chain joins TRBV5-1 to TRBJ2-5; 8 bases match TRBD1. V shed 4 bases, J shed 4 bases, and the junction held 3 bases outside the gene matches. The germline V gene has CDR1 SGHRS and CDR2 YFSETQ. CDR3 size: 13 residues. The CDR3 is CASSRDRSETQYF. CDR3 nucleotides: TGCGCCAGCAGCCGGGACAGGTCAGAGACCCAGTACTTC.

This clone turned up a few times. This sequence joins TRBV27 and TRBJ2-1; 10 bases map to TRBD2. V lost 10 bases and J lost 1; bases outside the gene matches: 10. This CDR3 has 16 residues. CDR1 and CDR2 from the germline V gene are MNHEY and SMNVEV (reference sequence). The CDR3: CATKRASGSSYNEQFF. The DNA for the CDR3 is TGTGCCACAAAACGGGCTAGCGGGAGTTCCTACAATGAGCAGTTCTTC.

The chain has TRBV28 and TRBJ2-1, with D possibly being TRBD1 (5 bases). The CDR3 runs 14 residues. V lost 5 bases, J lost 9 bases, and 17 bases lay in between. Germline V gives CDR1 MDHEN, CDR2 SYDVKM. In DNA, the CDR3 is TGTGCCAGCAGTCCCCCAGGGTCCCAGGGTGAGCAGTTCTTC. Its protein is CASSPPGSQGEQFF.

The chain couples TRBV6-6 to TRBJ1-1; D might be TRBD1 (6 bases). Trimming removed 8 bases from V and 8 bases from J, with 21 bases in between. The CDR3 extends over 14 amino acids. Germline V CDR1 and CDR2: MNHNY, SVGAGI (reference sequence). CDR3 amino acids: CASRGDYTGTEAFF. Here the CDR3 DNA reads TGTGCCAGCCGGGGGGATTACACCGGGACAGAAGCTTTCTTT.

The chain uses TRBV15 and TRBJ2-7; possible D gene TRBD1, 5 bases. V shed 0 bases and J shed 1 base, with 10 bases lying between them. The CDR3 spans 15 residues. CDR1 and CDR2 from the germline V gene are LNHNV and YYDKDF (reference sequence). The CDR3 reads CATSREQGGSYEQYF. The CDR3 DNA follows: TGTGCCACCAGCAGAGAGCAGGGTGGTTCCTACGAGCAGTACTTC.

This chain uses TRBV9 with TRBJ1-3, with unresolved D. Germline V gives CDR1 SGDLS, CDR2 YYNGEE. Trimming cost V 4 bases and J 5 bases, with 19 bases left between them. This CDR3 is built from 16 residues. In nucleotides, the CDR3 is TGTGCCAGCAGCCCCGCGTTTCAGGCTGGAAGAAACACCATATATTTT. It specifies CASSPAFQAGRNTIYF.

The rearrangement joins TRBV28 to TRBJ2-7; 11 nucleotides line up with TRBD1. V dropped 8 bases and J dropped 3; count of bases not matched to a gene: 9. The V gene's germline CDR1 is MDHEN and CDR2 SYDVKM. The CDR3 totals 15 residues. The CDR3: CASQKPGQGGYEQYF. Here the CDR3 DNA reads TGTGCCAGCCAAAAACCGGGACAGGGGGGCTACGAGCAGTACTTC.

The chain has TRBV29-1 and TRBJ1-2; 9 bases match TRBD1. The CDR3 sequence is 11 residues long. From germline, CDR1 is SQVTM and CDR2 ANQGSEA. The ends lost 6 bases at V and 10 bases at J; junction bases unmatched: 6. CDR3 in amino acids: CSVLDRGDYTF. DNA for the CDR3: TGCAGCGTCTTGGACAGGGGAGACTACACCTTC.

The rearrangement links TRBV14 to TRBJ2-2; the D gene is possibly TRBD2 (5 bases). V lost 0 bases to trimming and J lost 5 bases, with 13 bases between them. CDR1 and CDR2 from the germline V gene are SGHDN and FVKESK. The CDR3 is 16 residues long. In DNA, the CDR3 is TGTGCCAGCAGCCAAGAACCAACAACGGGGACCGGGGAGCTGTTTTTT. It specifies CASSQEPTTGTGELFF. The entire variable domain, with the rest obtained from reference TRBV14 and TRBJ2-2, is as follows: EAGVTQFPSHSVIEKGQTVTLRCDPISGHDNLYWYRRVMGKEIKFLLHFVKESKQDESGMPNNRFLAERTGGTYSTLKVQPAELEDSGVYFCASSQEPTTGTGELFFGEGSRLTVL.

The CDR3 coding sequence is TGTGCCAGCAGTTCCGCCGGGACAAGCGAAGGTCAGCCCCAGCATTTT. Translating gives CASSSAGTSEGQPQHF. The chain has TRBV27 and TRBJ1-5; possible D gene TRBD1, 6 bases. The CDR3 length is 16 residues. Trimming pared 4 bases from V and 6 bases from J, leaving 19 bases between. Per the germline V gene, CDR1 is MNHEY and CDR2 is SMNVEV (reference sequence).

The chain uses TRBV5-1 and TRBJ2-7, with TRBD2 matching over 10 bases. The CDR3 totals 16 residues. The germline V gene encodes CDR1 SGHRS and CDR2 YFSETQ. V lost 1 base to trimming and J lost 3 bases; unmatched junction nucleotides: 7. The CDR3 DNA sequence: TGCGCCAGCAGCTTGAAGCTAGCGGGAGCCAACTACGAGCAGTACTTC. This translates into CASSLKLAGANYEQYF. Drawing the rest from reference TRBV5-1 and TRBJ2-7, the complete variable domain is KAGVTQTPRYLIKTRGQQVTLSCSPISGHRSVSWYQQTPGQGLQFLFEYFSETQRNKGNFPGRFSGRQFSNSRSEMNVSTLELGDSALYLCASSLKLAGANYEQYFGPGTRLTVT.

The CDR3 bases are TGTGCCAGCAGGCCACCCCATAGAACCTACGAGCAGTACTTC. Its translation: CASRPPHRTYEQYF. The gene calls are TRBV28 and TRBJ2-7, with D unresolved. Trimming removed 6 bases at V and 2 bases at J, with 14 bases between. The CDR3 has 14 amino acids. CDR1 MDHEN and CDR2 SYDVKM come from the germline V gene.

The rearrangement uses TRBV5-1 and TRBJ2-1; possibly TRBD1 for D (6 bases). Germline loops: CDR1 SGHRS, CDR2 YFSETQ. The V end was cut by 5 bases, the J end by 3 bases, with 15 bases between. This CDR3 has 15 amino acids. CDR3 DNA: TGCGCCAGCAGAAAAGAGGGGGACCGCTACAATGAGCAGTTCTTC. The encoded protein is CASRKEGDRYNEQFF. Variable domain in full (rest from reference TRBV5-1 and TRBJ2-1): KAGVTQTPRYLIKTRGQQVTLSCSPISGHRSVSWYQQTPGQGLQFLFEYFSETQRNKGNFPGRFSGRQFSNSRSEMNVSTLELGDSALYLCASRKEGDRYNEQFFGPGTRLTVL.

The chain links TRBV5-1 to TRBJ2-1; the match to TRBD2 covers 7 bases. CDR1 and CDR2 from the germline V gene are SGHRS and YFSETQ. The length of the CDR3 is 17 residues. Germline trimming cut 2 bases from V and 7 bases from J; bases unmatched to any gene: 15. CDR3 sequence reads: CASSFGLLAGEKNEQFF. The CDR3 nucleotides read TGCGCCAGCAGCTTTGGGTTACTGGCGGGAGAAAAGAATGAGCAGTTCTTC.

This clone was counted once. CDR3 nucleotides: TGTGCCAGCTCACTTCAGGGGAACACCGGGGAGCTGTTTTTT. Its protein product is CASSLQGNTGELFF. This chain uses TRBV18 with TRBJ2-2; tentative D call: TRBD1 (5 bases). This CDR3 spans 14 amino acids. The germline CDR1 and CDR2 sequences are KGHSH and LQKENI. Trimming removed 4 bases from V and 1 base from J, with 7 bases in between.

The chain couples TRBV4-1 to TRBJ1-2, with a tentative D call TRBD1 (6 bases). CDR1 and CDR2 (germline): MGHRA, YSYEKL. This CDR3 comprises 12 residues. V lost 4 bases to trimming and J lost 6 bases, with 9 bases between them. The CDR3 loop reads CASSRGGDGYTF. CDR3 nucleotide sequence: TGCGCCAGCAGCCGAGGGGGGGATGGCTACACCTTC.

This CDR3 reads CASRKRDNSYEQYF. DNA for the CDR3: TGCGCCAGCAGGAAACGGGACAACTCCTACGAGCAGTACTTC. The chain joins TRBV5-1 to TRBJ2-7; weak D call: TRBD1 (6 bases). CDR1 is SGHRS and CDR2 is YFSETQ in the germline V gene. Trimming pared 5 bases from V and 0 bases from J, leaving 12 bases between. There are 14 residues in the CDR3. The full variable domain, its missing parts supplied by reference TRBV5-1 and TRBJ2-7, is KAGVTQTPRYLIKTRGQQVTLSCSPISGHRSVSWYQQTPGQGLQFLFEYFSETQRNKGNFPGRFSGRQFSNSRSEMNVSTLELGDSALYLCASRKRDNSYEQYFGPGTRLTVT.